Listed below are T cell receptor beta chains from one sample, sequenced in a study of response to subunit inactivated influenza vaccine. In TCRdb, the RT-PCR reads were re-called with MiXCR into one record per CDR3 protein. The sample holds 500,000 to 700,000 distinct CDR3 sequences, 20% to 25% seen once. The data also belong to a second study, concerning T cells expressing NK-cell markers.

The source was CD4+ T cells sorted from PBMCs, collected 11 to 12 days after vaccination. All receptors come from a man aged 50-60 years who received an inactivated influenza vaccine. CDR3s include the opening cysteine and the closing phenylalanine or tryptophan. The order of the fields is J gene, V gene, clone size, D gene, CDR3 DNA, CDR3 protein. A D gene is named only where the DNA matches it firmly. Size is stated for part of the rows, as once, few or many counts, or as a class when the clone is expanded.

>TRBJ2-5|TRBV29-1|few|TRBD2
TGCAGCGTAGCGGGGGGCCAAGAGACCCAGTACTTC
CSVAGGQETQYF
>TRBJ2-5|TRBV19|few|-
TGTGCCAGTAGTATAGGTGGAGAGACCCAGTACTTC
CASSIGGETQYF
>TRBJ2-1|TRBV20-1|few|TRBD1
TGCAGTGCTAGTCGGACAGGGGGATACAATGAGCAGTTCTTC
CSASRTGGYNEQFF
>TRBJ2-3|TRBV12-3/TRBV12-4|many|-
TGTGCCAGCAGTTTAGAGGTGGGGGGGCGCGGAGATACGCAGTATTTT
CASSLEVGGRGDTQYF
>TRBJ1-1|TRBV11-1|-|-
TGTGCCAGCAGCTTAGCTTGGCAGAACACTGAAGCTTTCTTT
CASSLAWQNTEAFF
>TRBJ1-3|TRBV5-1|-|TRBD1
TGCGCCAGAGCCCAGGGACAGTCTGAGAGTGGAAACACCATATATTTT
CARAQGQSESGNTIYF
>TRBJ1-1|TRBV3-1|many|-
TGTGCCAGCAGCCAGGGGAGGACTGAAGCTTTCTTT
CASSQGRTEAFF
>TRBJ1-2|TRBV7-2|-|-
TGTGCCAGCAGCTTAGCTCCCAGGGGCAAATTTACCTATGGCTACACCTTC
CASSLAPRGKFTYGYTF
>TRBJ2-3|TRBV7-2|-|TRBD2
TGTGCCAGCAGTTTAATTCCGGGACTAGCGGAGGGAAAGGGCACAGATACGCAGTATTTT
CASSLIPGLAEGKGTDTQYF
>TRBJ1-6|TRBV20-1|-|TRBD1
TGCAGTGCTACTGGGGACAGAATTAATTCACCCCTCCACTTT
CSATGDRINSPLHF
>TRBJ1-1|TRBV20-1|-|TRBD1
TGCAGTGCTAGGGGACAGGTTATGAACACTGAAGCTTTCTTT
CSARGQVMNTEAFF
>TRBJ2-3|TRBV7-2|few|-
TGTGCCAGCAGCCGAGGGGCGTATACGCAGTATTTT
CASSRGAYTQYF
>TRBJ1-2|TRBV3-1|-|-
TGTGCCAGCAGCCAAGAACGGGCCAGGGTTGGCTATGGCTACACCTTC
CASSQERARVGYGYTF
>TRBJ1-1|TRBV12-3/TRBV12-4|-|-
TGTGCCAGCAGTTTCGCGGGAAGGACAGAGAACACTGAAGCTTTCTTT
CASSFAGRTENTEAFF
>TRBJ1-5|TRBV12-3/TRBV12-4|-|TRBD1
TGTGCCAGCAGTTTTTGGGACAGAAATCAGCCCCAGCATTTT
CASSFWDRNQPQHF
>TRBJ2-5|TRBV29-1|-|-
TGCAGCGTTGAAGGGGGGACGACAAGTCAAGAGACCCAGTACTTC
CSVEGGTTSQETQYF
>TRBJ2-3|TRBV20-1|few|-
TGCAGTGCTAGATTCGGGGCCCTAACAGATACGCAGTATTTT
CSARFGALTDTQYF
>TRBJ2-7|TRBV4-3|-|-
TGCGCCAGCAGCCAGGTAGAAAAGGGGCCCTACGAGCAGTACTTC
CASSQVEKGPYEQYF
>TRBJ2-7|TRBV14|-|-
TGTGCCAGCAGCCAACGTCAAAGGAGCGAGCAGTACTTC
CASSQRQRSEQYF
>TRBJ2-7|TRBV11-2|-|-
TGTGCCAGCAGCGTCGGGAGACAGGGAGGCGAGCAGTACTTC
CASSVGRQGGEQYF
>TRBJ1-1|TRBV7-9|few|-
TGTGCCAGCAGCTTACACGCGACAGCGTCCATGAACGTTTTCTTT
CASSLHATASMNVFF
>TRBJ2-5|TRBV11-1|-|TRBD2
TGTGCCAGCAGCTTTTATAGGGGACTAGCGGCTCCAGAGAGGGTAGAGACCCAGTACTTC
CASSFYRGLAAPERVETQYF
>TRBJ2-5|TRBV6-5|-|-
TGTGCCAGCAGTTACTCGTTAGCCCCAGAGACCCAGTACTTC
CASSYSLAPETQYF
>TRBJ1-1|TRBV5-5|few|-
TGTGCCAGCAGCTTCGGGCAGGGCCACATGAACACTGAAGCTTTCTTT
CASSFGQGHMNTEAFF
>TRBJ2-7|TRBV28|-|-
TGTGCCAGCACCTTCCTATTCGGGGCAAACTACGAGCAGTACTTC
CASTFLFGANYEQYF
>TRBJ2-7|TRBV6-2/TRBV6-3|few|TRBD1
TGTGCCAGCCACCAACAGGGGGGCTCCTACGAGCAGTACTTC
CASHQQGGSYEQYF
>TRBJ1-5|TRBV7-2|-|-
TGTGCCAGCAGCTTAGTTCGGCTCAATCAGCCCCAGCATTTT
CASSLVRLNQPQHF
>TRBJ2-7|TRBV20-1|-|-
TGCAGTGCCCCCGTGGGGTACGAGCAGTACTTC
CSAPVGYEQYF
>TRBJ1-6|TRBV20-1|-|-
TGCAGTGCTACCGGGACTCCTAATTCACCCCTCCACTTT
CSATGTPNSPLHF
>TRBJ2-2|TRBV11-3|-|-
TGTGCCAGCAGCCCGAAGGGCCAAACCGGGGAGCTGTATTTT
CASSPKGQTGELYF
>TRBJ1-2|TRBV20-1|few|-
TGCAGTGCTAATGAGGACGGGAACTATGGCTACACCTTC
CSANEDGNYGYTF
>TRBJ1-2|TRBV4-3|-|-
TGCGCCAGCAGCCAAACACCGCCGGTTTCTAACTATGGCTACACCTTC
CASSQTPPVSNYGYTF
>TRBJ2-5|TRBV18|few|-
TGTGCCAGCTCACCAAGGGCGGGATCTCAAGAGACCCAGTACTTC
CASSPRAGSQETQYF
>TRBJ1-4|TRBV28|few|-
TGTGCCAGCAGCCCCCCGGGGCGGAGGGGGGAAAAACTGTTTTTT
CASSPPGRRGEKLFF
>TRBJ2-2|TRBV20-1|few|TRBD2
TGCAGTGCTAGAGACCTGACTAGCGGGAGTGGGTACACCGGGGAGCTGTTTTTT
CSARDLTSGSGYTGELFF
>TRBJ2-1|TRBV18|-|-
TGTGCCAGCTCACCAGGGACCGTCAGCTCCTACAATGAGCAGTTCTTC
CASSPGTVSSYNEQFF
>TRBJ2-5|TRBV20-1|-|-
TGCAGTGCCATCAGGACACACCGGGAGACCCAGTACTTC
CSAIRTHRETQYF
>TRBJ1-1|TRBV18|-|-
TGTGCCAGCTCCGGACAGACTGAAGCTTTCTTT
CASSGQTEAFF
>TRBJ2-2|TRBV29-1|-|-
TGCAGCGTTGAAGATCTGGGCCCGGGGGTCGGCACCGGGGAGCTGTTTTTT
CSVEDLGPGVGTGELFF
>TRBJ1-1|TRBV10-3|few|-
TGTGCCATCTCCCTTACGGGAGGCACTGAAGCTTTCTTT
CAISLTGGTEAFF
>TRBJ2-7|TRBV5-1|-|TRBD2
TGCGCCAGCAGGGAATCACCGGGAGGTAATTACGAGCAGTACTTC
CASRESPGGNYEQYF
>TRBJ2-3|TRBV24-1|-|-
TGTGCCACCAGTGATCACAGGAAAGATACGCAGTATTTT
CATSDHRKDTQYF